Shown below are 24 T cell receptor beta chains from a single sample sequenced in a study of post-analysis software for immune sequencing data. Study-wide results and limits: Higher frequency in patients than in controls was seen for roughly five TRBV segments, with TRBV5-6, TRBV5-1 and TRBV20-1 among them.

No antigen has been identified for these receptors. Unique molecular identifiers were built into the TCR beta cDNA libraries. One entry per CDR3 protein results from TCRdb running MiXCR on the PCR reads. The table records hundreds of thousands of distinct CDR3 sequences, roughly 45% of them present only once. Input material: blood. Every receptor here comes from a girl between 10 and 17 years old with multiple sclerosis.

The table lists this clonotype with a few counts. This chain connects TRBV6-6 to TRBJ2-4; D may match TRBD1 or TRBD2 (5 bases each). The DNA end is a closer match to TRBJ2-7, so the J assignment may be wrong. From germline, CDR1 is MNHNY and CDR2 SVGAGI (reference sequence). CDR3 size: 13 residues. The CDR3 bases are TGTGCCAGCAGTTCTAGCAGGGTGGTCGAGCAGTACTTC. Protein product: CASSSSRVVEQYF.

The chain employs TRBV29-1 and TRBJ2-7; TRBD1 agrees at 7 bases. The end of the DNA aligns better with TRBJ2-5, so the J call may be wrong. The CDR3 is 13 amino acids. Germline loops: CDR1 SQVTM, CDR2 ANQGSEA. The CDR3 bases are TGCAGCGTCGGCCGGACAGGCAGTGAGACCCAGTACTTC. Encoded protein: CSVGRTGSETQYF.

This clonotype was seen more than once but under ten times. V gene TRBV10-3 combines with J gene TRBJ1-6, with D possibly TRBD1 on 5 matching bases. Trimming left V 0 bases short and J 8 bases short, with 11 bases between. Germline V gene sequence: CDR1 ENHRY, CDR2 SYGVKD. The CDR3 spans 15 residues. The CDR3 loop reads CAISESKRGYSPLHF. DNA of the CDR3: TGTGCCATCAGTGAGTCGAAAAGGGGTTATTCACCCCTCCACTTT.

This clonotype was seen a handful of times. One end of the junction fails to match germline, which may point to a read error. The chain carries TRBV20-1 and TRBJ2-3; TRBD2 aligns across 9 bases. Germline V gene lookup returns CDR1 DFQATT and CDR2 SNEGSKA (reference sequence). This CDR3 contains 15 residues. The CDR3 loop is CSARVLAGRTDTQYF. The CDR3 nucleotides read TGCAGTGCCAGAGTTCTAGCGGGGAGAACAGATACGCAGTATTTT.

This clonotype was picked up a small number of times. The rearrangement links TRBV4-1 to TRBJ2-7; D is perhaps TRBD2 (7 bases). This CDR3 region has 15 residues. Germline assignment: CDR1 MGHRA and CDR2 YSYEKL. V lost 4 bases and J lost 4, with 17 bases in between. CDR3 residues: CASSPPWGGVYEQYF. For the CDR3, the DNA is TGCGCCAGCAGCCCCCCATGGGGGGGCGTATACGAGCAGTACTTC.

This chain uses TRBV27 with TRBJ1-5, with D uncertain. V lost 2 bases, J lost 0 bases, and 8 bases lay in between. The CDR3 has 15 amino acids. Germline CDR1 MNHEY, CDR2 SMNVEV (reference sequence). The CDR3 is CASSLGYRSNQPQHF. CDR3 DNA: TGTGCCAGCAGTTTAGGATATCGTAGCAATCAGCCCCAGCATTTT.

The table lists this clonotype with a few counts. The DNA for the CDR3 is TGCAGTGCTAGAGATTCAGCGGGCCCTCACCACAATGAGCAGTTCTTC. It encodes CSARDSAGPHHNEQFF. This chain links TRBV20-1 with TRBJ2-1; perhaps TRBD2 as D (6 bases). CDR1 is DFQATT, CDR2 SNEGSKA, per germline (reference sequence). This CDR3 region has 16 residues. Trimming took off 0 bases at V and 5 bases at J, with 17 bases between the two ends.

This clonotype was detected only a few times. The chain has TRBV12-3 or TRBV12-4 and TRBJ2-1, with 7 bases that match TRBD2. V lost 6 bases and J lost 4; bases outside the gene matches: 6. This CDR3 is built from 14 residues. CDR3 nucleotide sequence: TGTGCCAGCAGCCCCTCGGGACTATACAATGAGCAGTTCTTC. It is translated as CASSPSGLYNEQFF.

V and J are TRBV15 and TRBJ2-1; D possibly corresponds to TRBD2 (6 bases). CDR1 and CDR2 from the germline V gene are LNHNV and YYDKDF (reference sequence). The CDR3 extends over 13 amino acids. V gave up 8 bases and J gave up 2 bases, with 10 bases separating them. This chain's CDR3 is CATRTGAYNEQFF. The DNA of the CDR3 is TGTGCCACCCGCACGGGAGCCTACAATGAGCAGTTCTTC.

This chain connects TRBV10-3 to TRBJ1-5; no firm D call. Germline CDR1 is ENHRY and CDR2 is SYGVKD. V was trimmed by 0 bases and J by 4 bases, leaving 7 bases between them. The CDR3 loop spans 14 amino acids. The DNA for the CDR3 is TGTGCCATCAGTGAGTCCCCTGAGAATCAGCCCCAGCATTTT. The encoded protein is CAISESPENQPQHF.

A few counts support this clonotype. This chain connects TRBV7-9 to TRBJ2-7, with 8 bases lining up with TRBD2. This CDR3 region has 14 residues. CDR1 is SEHNR, CDR2 FQNEAQ, per germline (reference sequence). Trimming took 5 bases from V and 4 from J; bases not matched to a gene: 7. The CDR3 sequence: CASSLPGGAYEQYF. CDR3 bases: TGTGCCAGCAGCCTACCGGGAGGGGCGTACGAGCAGTACTTC.

This clonotype was found a few times. This rearrangement joins TRBV6-6 to TRBJ2-1, with 7 bases matching TRBD2. The CDR3 is 12 amino acids. Germline CDR1 reads MNHNY; CDR2 reads SVGAGI (reference sequence). J lost 8 bases, V lost 6 bases, and 4 bases had no gene match. DNA for the CDR3: TGTGCCAGCAGCACGACTAGCCATGAGCAGTTCTTC. Translation gives CASSTTSHEQFF.

This rearrangement joins TRBV29-1 to TRBJ1-1; TRBD1 is a possible D gene (6 bases). V lost 7 bases to trimming and J lost 3 bases, with 15 bases between them. Germline loops: CDR1 SQVTM, CDR2 ANQGSEA. The CDR3 loop spans 13 amino acids. CDR3 residues: CSALGGGHTEAFF. The DNA of the CDR3 is TGCAGCGCTCTTGGCGGGGGGCACACTGAAGCTTTCTTT.

This clonotype was counted between two and nine times. The DNA for the CDR3 is TGTGCCAGCAGCTCGCCGCTGGAGCGGACCTCCTACGAGCAGTACTTC. It codes for CASSSPLERTSYEQYF. This rearrangement joins TRBV5-5 to TRBJ2-7; maybe TRBD2 (5 bases). This CDR3 has 16 residues. Per germline, CDR1 SGHKS and CDR2 YYEKEE (reference sequence). The V end was cut by 3 bases, the J end by 0 bases, with 16 bases between.

This rearrangement joins TRBV4-3 to TRBJ2-1; 10 nucleotides line up with TRBD2. The CDR3 has 17 amino acids. After removal of 0 bases from V and 8 bases from J, the junction contained 10 bases not matched to a gene. Germline V gene data show CDR1 as LGHNA and CDR2 as YSLEER. Here the CDR3 DNA reads TGCGCCAGCAGCCAAGATACCGCTAGCGGGAGTTTTGATGAGCAGTTCTTC. This gives the protein CASSQDTASGSFDEQFF.

The CDR3 is CASSSRTGGNNQPQHF. CDR3 nucleotides: TGTGCCAGCAGCTCCCGGACAGGGGGAAACAATCAGCCCCAGCATTTT. This chain connects TRBV12-3 or TRBV12-4 to TRBJ1-5; 10 positions agree with TRBD1. The CDR3 covers 16 residues. With V trimmed by 6 bases and J by 3 bases, 8 bases remained unmatched.

A few counts support this clonotype. The chain is built from TRBV4-1 and TRBJ2-5; 12 bases align to TRBD1. Germline CDR1 is MGHRA and CDR2 is YSYEKL. The CDR3 is 15 residues long. With 5 bases clipped from V and 5 bases from J, the junction kept 6 bases outside the gene matches. CDR3 protein: CASSVRDRGLETQYF. CDR3 in DNA: TGCGCCAGCAGCGTCCGGGACAGGGGGCTGGAGACCCAGTACTTC.

This clonotype was seen a handful of times. The rearrangement links TRBV24-1 to TRBJ2-3; D perhaps matches TRBD2 (6 bases). The CDR3 is 17 amino acids. Germline CDR1 reads KGHDR; CDR2 reads SFDVKD. V was shortened by 2 bases and J by 1 base, with 15 bases between the two germline ends. CDR3 sequence reads: CATSDSGRGTGTDTQYF. The CDR3 DNA reads as TGTGCCACCAGTGATTCGGGACGGGGGACCGGCACAGATACGCAGTATTTT.

The chain recombines TRBV28 with TRBJ2-4; 7 nucleotides align to TRBD1. J was trimmed by 2 bases and V by 5 bases; bases with no gene match: 9. CDR1 is MDHEN, CDR2 SYDVKM, per germline. The CDR3 contains 16 residues. The CDR3 here is CASSLSTGWSKNIQYF. The CDR3 nucleotides are TGTGCCAGCAGTCTTTCGACAGGGTGGTCCAAAAACATTCAGTACTTC. The full variable domain, with the rest looked up from reference TRBV28 and TRBJ2-4, is DVKVTQSSRYLVKRTGEKVFLECVQDMDHENMFWYRQDPGLGLRLIYFSYDVKMKEKGDIPEGYSVSREKKERFSLILESASTNQTSMYLCASSLSTGWSKNIQYFGAGTRLSVL.

V usage is TRBV7-3 and J usage is TRBJ2-7, with 7 nucleotides matching TRBD2. This CDR3 comprises 14 residues. CDR1 and CDR2 from the germline V gene are SGHTA and FQGTGA. The V gene end was trimmed by 4 bases and the J gene end by 5 bases; junction bases not matched to a gene: 8. The CDR3 DNA is TGTGCCAGCAGCTCGACTCCGGGAGGCAACGAGCAGTACTTC. Its protein is CASSSTPGGNEQYF.

In the case of this clonotype: A much larger clone lies one base from this, so it may be a read error. The chain joins TRBV29-1 to TRBJ2-7; weak D call: TRBD2 (5 bases). Germline assignment: CDR1 SQVTM and CDR2 ANQGSEA. V was clipped by 0 bases and J by 2 bases, with 14 bases between them. The CDR3 extends over 15 amino acids. CDR3 sequence reads: CSVEDESGGAYEQYF. The CDR3 nucleotides are TGCAGCGTTGAAGATGAGTCAGGAGGAGCCTACGAGCAGTACTTC.

In the case of this clonotype: This may arise from a read error, as a much more abundant clone is one base away. J is TRBJ2-1 and V is TRBV4-3, with 8 bases aligning to TRBD2. CDR3 length: 17 residues. Germline CDR1 LGHNA, CDR2 YSLEER. The CDR3 bases are TGCGCCAGCAGCCAAGGACTAGCGCTGAGCTCCTACAATGAGCGGTTCTTC. It is translated as CASSQGLALSSYNERFF.

V and J are TRBV11-2 and TRBJ1-2; D may be TRBD1 (5 bases). Trimming removed 5 bases from V and 4 bases from J, with 14 bases in between. The CDR3 length is 14 residues. The germline CDR1 and CDR2 sequences are SGHAT and FQNNGV. CDR3 residues: CASSPTVGGYGYTF. CDR3 nucleotide sequence: TGTGCCAGCAGCCCGACGGTGGGGGGCTATGGCTACACCTTC.

This chain uses TRBV10-3 with TRBJ2-3; 12 positions agree with TRBD2. The V segment lost 7 bases and the J segment 0 bases; nucleotides outside the gene matches: 2. CDR3 length: 15 amino acids. Germline loops: CDR1 ENHRY, CDR2 SYGVKD. The CDR3 nucleotides read TGTGCCATCATGGGGACTAGCGGGAGCACAGATACGCAGTATTTT. This translates into CAIMGTSGSTDTQYF.